Listed below are T cell receptor beta chains from one sample, sequenced in a study of CD8 T cells in Susac syndrome. In TCRdb, the immunoSEQ multiplex PCR reads were re-called with MiXCR into one record per CDR3 protein. This sample carries about 73,000 distinct CDR3 sequences, around 96% of them seen once, and the ten largest clones take 0.35% to 0.5%. Sequencing was done on a sample of CD8+ T cells from PBMCs. All receptors derive from a human donor with multiple sclerosis. Each CDR3 is given with its conserved first and last residue. D genes are given only for firm matches. Clone size appears in some rows only: once, few, many, or a class for an expanded clone.

abundance	v_gene	d_gene	j_gene	CDR3nt	CDR3aa
.	TRBV12-3/TRBV12-4	.	TRBJ2-7	TGTGCCAGCAGTCCCCCGACCCACCACGAGCAGTACTTC	CASSPPTHHEQYF
.	TRBV9	.	TRBJ2-5	TGTGCCAGCAGCGTAGCGGTCTTGGGGACTGAGCGTGAGACCCAGTACTTC	CASSVAVLGTERETQYF
.	TRBV15	.	TRBJ2-3	TGTGCCACCAGCAGAGAGGAACGGGCAGATACGCAGTATTTT	CATSREERADTQYF
.	TRBV19	TRBD1	TRBJ1-3	TGTGCCAGTAGTATGGACAGGGCGAGCGCTGGAAACACCATATATTTT	CASSMDRASAGNTIYF
.	TRBV12-3/TRBV12-4	.	TRBJ2-1	TGTGCCAGCAGTTTGCAGGGTTCCTACAATGAGCAGTTCTTC	CASSLQGSYNEQFF
.	TRBV6-5	.	TRBJ2-2	TGTGCCAGCAGTTACGTGGGCACCGGGGAGCTGTTTTTT	CASSYVGTGELFF
.	TRBV6-1	TRBD2	TRBJ2-5	TGTGCCAGCAGTGGCAGACTAGCGGTCCAAGAGACCCAGTACTTC	CASSGRLAVQETQYF
.	TRBV9	.	TRBJ1-1	TGTGCCAGCAGCGTAGTAACGAACACTGAAGCTTTCTTT	CASSVVTNTEAFF
once	TRBV29-1	.	TRBJ1-2	TGCAGCGTTGAAGCTCCCACCGACGCTAACTATGGCTACACCTTC	CSVEAPTDANYGYTF
.	TRBV5-6	.	TRBJ2-2	TGTGCCAGCAGCTTACGGTGGCAGGGGTCCACCGGGGAGCTGTTTTTT	CASSLRWQGSTGELFF
.	TRBV27	.	TRBJ1-3	TGTGCCAGCAGTCCCGGGACAAGGCTTGGAAACACCATATATTTT	CASSPGTRLGNTIYF
.	TRBV7-9	.	TRBJ1-4	TGTGCCAGCACCCCGGGTACTAATGAAAAACTGTTTTTT	CASTPGTNEKLFF
.	TRBV12-3/TRBV12-4	.	TRBJ2-7	TGTGCCAGCAGCGGCGGCCACGAGCAGTACTTC	CASSGGHEQYF
.	TRBV29-1	.	TRBJ2-7	TGCAGCGTCAACCGGGACAATGCACCTTACGAGCAGTACTTC	CSVNRDNAPYEQYF
.	TRBV7-9	.	TRBJ1-2	TGTGCCAGCAGCTTAGAGGGAAAAGACGGCTACACCTTC	CASSLEGKDGYTF
.	TRBV27	TRBD1	TRBJ1-5	TGTGCCAGCAGAAGATTGACAGGGAAAGGGGGCAATCAGCCCCAGCATTTT	CASRRLTGKGGNQPQHF
.	TRBV29-1	.	TRBJ1-2	TGCAGCGCCTGGGTCGAAGGGGGCTACACCTTC	CSAWVEGGYTF
.	TRBV6-5	.	TRBJ1-1	TGTGCCAGCAGTTACTCGAATCACCAGTTGGCTGAAGCTTTCTTT	CASSYSNHQLAEAFF
.	TRBV10-3	TRBD2	TRBJ2-3	TGTGCCATCAGGGAGAGCGGGAGATTCACGGATACGCAGTATTTT	CAIRESGRFTDTQYF
.	TRBV12-3/TRBV12-4	TRBD2	TRBJ2-2	TGTGCCAGCAGTTTCCTAGCGGGTATTTCCGGGGAGCTGTTTTTT	CASSFLAGISGELFF
.	TRBV5-1	.	TRBJ2-1	TGCGCCAGCAGCTTGAAACCCAGTTGGGGAAATGAGCAGTTCTTC	CASSLKPSWGNEQFF
.	TRBV7-6	TRBD1	TRBJ1-2	TGTGCCAGCAGCTTAAGTCGTACAGGGGGGGACTATGGCTACACCTTC	CASSLSRTGGDYGYTF
.	TRBV6-5	.	TRBJ2-2	TGTGCCAGCAGTTACTCGATTTACGGAGCTACCGGGGAGCTGTTTTTT	CASSYSIYGATGELFF
.	TRBV27	.	TRBJ1-1	TGTGCCAGCAGGCTGGAGCGATACACTGAAGCTTTCTTT	CASRLERYTEAFF
.	TRBV5-1	TRBD2	TRBJ2-7	TGCGCCAGCAGCCTCCCGGGACTAGCGTCCCACGAGCAGTACTTC	CASSLPGLASHEQYF
.	TRBV6-6	.	TRBJ1-1	TGTGCCAGCAGTCCAGGGTGGGCCCCTGAAGCTTTCTTT	CASSPGWAPEAFF
once	TRBV4-1	.	TRBJ2-7	TGCGCCAGCAGCCAAGAACCAACACAGAGCTTCTACGAGCAGTACTTC	CASSQEPTQSFYEQYF
.	TRBV5-4	TRBD1	TRBJ1-2	TGTGCCAGCGGACCGACGGGACAGAGCCCGTATGGCTACACCTTC	CASGPTGQSPYGYTF
.	TRBV6-5	TRBD1	TRBJ2-2	TGTGCCAGCAGTTATGGGACAGGAGCCACCGGGGAGCTGTTTTTT	CASSYGTGATGELFF
.	TRBV3-1	.	TRBJ2-7	TGTGCCAGCAGCCAAGGAGGCGGAGCCTACGAGCAGTACTTC	CASSQGGGAYEQYF
.	TRBV4-2	.	TRBJ1-1	TGTGCCAGCAGCCAGCCACAGTTGAACACTGAAGCTTTCTTT	CASSQPQLNTEAFF
.	TRBV29-1	.	TRBJ2-7	TGCAGCGTTGAGACAGAGAGTAGCTCCTACGAGCAGTACTTC	CSVETESSSYEQYF
.	TRBV9	.	TRBJ1-2	TGTGCCAGCCGAGACTCGGGGCAAACCAACAGTCCTGCTAACTATGGCTACACCTTC	CASRDSGQTNSPANYGYTF
.	TRBV30	.	TRBJ2-2	TGTGCCTGGGGTCTGGTTGTCGGGGACACCGGGGAGCTGTTTTTT	CAWGLVVGDTGELFF
.	TRBV30	.	TRBJ2-4	TGTGCCTGGAACGATATGGGGTTAGCCAAAAACATTCAGTACTTC	CAWNDMGLAKNIQYF
once	TRBV15	TRBD2	TRBJ2-5	TGTGCCACCAGCAATAGCGGGGGTGTGATAGAAGAGACCCAGTACTTC	CATSNSGGVIEETQYF
.	TRBV7-9	.	TRBJ2-3	TGTGCCAGCAGCTTAGACGAAGAGGGGCGGACGCAGTATTTT	CASSLDEEGRTQYF